These T cell receptor beta chains were read from a single sample in a study of regulatory T cells in long-lasting Graves disease. TCRdb processed the multiplex PCR reads anew with MiXCR; each CDR3 protein has one entry. Of fewer than 350,000 distinct CDR3 sequences listed, under 20% are singletons. The material sequenced was peripheral blood mononuclear cells (PBMCs), taken at new diagnosis, from a patient treated with antithyroid drugs. The receptors derive from a female donor with Graves disease. Both conserved end residues are part of each CDR3. D genes are given only for firm matches. The listing skips clone size in some rows; elsewhere it reads once, few, many or a size class.

d_gene: -; v_gene: TRBV5-1; abundance: many; len: 16; CDR3aa: CASSIKIGRTNTEAFF
d_gene: TRBD2; v_gene: TRBV7-2; abundance: many; len: 16; CDR3aa: CASSLVGNAGDNEQFF
d_gene: TRBD2; v_gene: TRBV30; abundance: -; len: 13; CDR3aa: CAWSERGGETQYF
d_gene: -; v_gene: TRBV6-5; abundance: many; len: 17; CDR3aa: CASSYPSDRWGNQPQHF
d_gene: -; v_gene: TRBV13; abundance: many; len: 14; CDR3aa: CASRVLVLSDGAFF
d_gene: TRBD1; v_gene: TRBV28; abundance: -; len: 17; CDR3aa: CASSWPLTGAMNTEAFF
d_gene: -; v_gene: TRBV12-3/TRBV12-4; abundance: many; len: 16; CDR3aa: CASSPAVTGMNTEAFF
d_gene: -; v_gene: TRBV19; abundance: many; len: 13; CDR3aa: CASSSYGADTQYF
d_gene: -; v_gene: TRBV6-2/TRBV6-3; abundance: few; len: 13; CDR3aa: CASGIGAWHEQFF
d_gene: TRBD2; v_gene: TRBV5-1; abundance: -; len: 14; CDR3aa: CASSFLAGGIEQFF
d_gene: -; v_gene: TRBV28; abundance: many; len: 16; CDR3aa: CASSPDRWDSNQPQHF
d_gene: -; v_gene: TRBV7-2; abundance: many; len: 14; CDR3aa: CASSLGSGNTEAFF
d_gene: -; v_gene: TRBV7-8; abundance: many; len: 12; CDR3aa: CASSPGGREQYF
d_gene: -; v_gene: TRBV2; abundance: many; len: 16; CDR3aa: CASSETSGRVQETQYF
d_gene: TRBD1; v_gene: TRBV11-1; abundance: many; len: 14; CDR3aa: CASRPGQGPDTQYF
d_gene: -; v_gene: TRBV5-1; abundance: few; len: 14; CDR3aa: CASSWGDSTGELFF
d_gene: TRBD2; v_gene: TRBV12-3/TRBV12-4; abundance: -; len: 15; CDR3aa: CASSPLSGREETQFF
d_gene: TRBD1; v_gene: TRBV10-2; abundance: -; len: 13; CDR3aa: CATLRQGDTEAFF
d_gene: TRBD2; v_gene: TRBV7-2; abundance: -; len: 17; CDR3aa: CASSSVASGRAFYEQYF
d_gene: -; v_gene: TRBV6-5; abundance: many; len: 13; CDR3aa: CASSYGTRYEQYF
d_gene: TRBD2; v_gene: TRBV15; abundance: many; len: 13; CDR3aa: CATSGRAQDTQYF
d_gene: TRBD1; v_gene: TRBV20-1; abundance: -; len: 14; CDR3aa: CSAIQGATYNEQFF
d_gene: -; v_gene: TRBV9; abundance: few; len: 13; CDR3aa: CASSLGTYNGYTF
d_gene: -; v_gene: TRBV27; abundance: few; len: 13; CDR3aa: CASTPAYNSPLHF
d_gene: TRBD2; v_gene: TRBV20-1; abundance: many; len: 15; CDR3aa: CSAPLAGVTAGEQYF
d_gene: -; v_gene: TRBV19; abundance: many; len: 15; CDR3aa: CASSTPPTKRTEAFF